This T cell receptor (beta chain) comes out of a study of blood T cell repertoires in COVID-19. The overall study: Researchers got acute and convalescent COVID-19 samples from the United States, Italy and Spain. T cells, B-cell-depleted T cells, or PBMCs provided the cDNA or gDNA that served as material.

Original handling: How many nucleated cells were present was estimated from reference gene primer amplification. Clones were read by immunoSEQ multiplex PCR, and TCRdb kept only the in-frame ones, dropping some. V and J calls and clone size follow that table, whereas D and trimming were derived from the DNA. The sample has some 250,000 clones; roughly 79% are singletons. Germline-derived CDR1 and CDR2 are SGHNT and YENEEA. J gave up 1 base and V 2 bases, and 10 bases lay outside the gene matches. This CDR3 comprises 18 residues. The sequencing input was peripheral blood. The TCR comes from a woman in her fifties or sixties with active or convalescent COVID-19. The rearrangement links TRBV11-3 to TRBJ2-3; TRBD2 agrees at 9 bases. CDR3 DNA: TGTGCCAGCAGCTTAAGGGAGCAGCGGGGGGCTTGCACAGATACGCAGTATTTT. Protein product: CASSLREQRGACTDTQYF.